This T cell receptor (beta chain) was documented in a study of vaccination effects on CD4 cells after COVID-19 (dated by TCRdb to between 2021 and 2022). As for the study more broadly: In the ViraFEST assay, PBMC were stimulated with viral peptide pools, and TCR sequencing was then used to find antigen-specific CD4+ T cell clonotypes based on their expansion. Each participant got two doses of an mRNA SARS-CoV-2 vaccine, either BNT162b2 or mRNA-1273. About 2.1 million PBMC per well were cultured with roughly 10 ug/ml peptides in IMDM containing roughly 5% human AB serum, approximately 9.1 IU/ml IL-2 and gentamicin. In both COVID-19 convalescent patients and infection-naive vaccine recipients, the study compared SARS-CoV-2 spike-specific CD4+ TCR repertoires from before mRNA vaccination with those from after it. A total of 10 COVID-19 convalescent patients and several SARS-CoV-2-naive healthy vaccine recipients were included in the full study. Cultures from other donors in the study were sequenced with the Oncomine TCR Beta short-read assay on an Illumina iSeq 100.

The library was prepared using the immunoSEQ multiplex PCR assay. DNA from the CD4+ T cells that had been cultured and isolated underwent TCR beta CDR3 sequencing. In the source study's methods: Non-productive TCR sequences were removed and reads were trimmed to the CDR3 region, keeping CDR3s of at least 7 amino acids. Antigen-specific clonotypes were identified using the MANAFEST web app by comparison of expansion in peptide wells against reference cultures. To be called positive, a clone needed expansion at FDR<0.05 compared with the reference and with all other wells, an odds ratio greater than 5, and a frequency greater than 0.1% in two replicate wells. A clonotype was called cross-reactive if it was significantly expanded both in SARS-CoV-2 spike wells and in at least one common cold coronavirus spike condition. CDR3 similarity was assessed by Levenshtein distance using the stringdist R package, and unrooted trees were constructed with ape in R 3.6.1. TCRdb retrieved this table from immuneACCESS and kept in-frame rearrangements only. Not all clones are present; in checked studies, unresolved V genes account for under half, and no reason is known for the remainder. The V and J calls and clone size come from that table; D and trimming were worked out from the DNA. In this sample the table shows some 23,000 clones, over 65% of which occur a single time. Clones ranked in the top ten supply roughly 9.6% of the sample.

After approximately 11 days of culture, CD4+ T cells were isolated with the EasySep CD4+ T cell isolation kit. Negative nucleocapsid antibody results before and after vaccination confirmed that the healthy vaccine recipients had no prior SARS-CoV-2 infection. On days 3 and 7, half of the culture medium was replaced with fresh IL-2-containing medium. Unless otherwise noted, each peptide stimulation condition was cultured in triplicate wells. Using Ficoll-Paque Plus gradient centrifugation, PBMC were separated from whole blood and then either used fresh or cryopreserved at -140C. The QIAamp micro DNA kit was used to extract genomic DNA from the cultured CD4+ T cells. Results and caveats for the whole study, not just this receptor: Clones induced by infection and clones induced by vaccination both contracted markedly at late timepoints after vaccination, which fits with T cell responses waning over time. Only a small number of convalescent patients were included, and no early post-infection timepoints were available, which limited the study. In healthy vaccine recipients, vaccine-induced clones were almost all SARS-CoV-2 mono-reactive, with only 1 of 255 cross-reactive with common cold coronaviruses.

About this clone: No antigen is known for it. Base qualities are not at hand, and no much larger clone is one base apart.

CDR3 length: 13 amino acids, cysteine to phenylalanine. Of all the DNA, just the CDR3 is kept, 39 bases in frame from base 1. Trimming costs V 3 bases and J 3 bases, and their ends lie 6 bases apart. CDR1 and CDR2, looked up from the germline V gene, are SNHLY and FYNNEI. This receptor was identified in a human donor who received a COVID-19 vaccine. The chain employs TRBV2 and TRBJ1-5; the D gene is perhaps TRBD1, from 5 matching bases. The sample in question was CD4+ T cells from PBMCs cultured without peptide, obtained before COVID-19 vaccination. The CDR3 protein sequence reads: CASSDRDNQPQHF. The nucleotide sequence reads as follows: TGTGCCAGCAGTGACAGGGACAATCAGCCCCAGCATTTT.